A selection of T cell receptor beta chains follows, all from one sample in a study of T cell changes during pregnancy in multiple sclerosis. The assay was immunoSEQ multiplex PCR, and TCRdb's table has in-frame clones only and misses some. The sample shows about 40,000 clones, roughly nine tenths of them seen only once. This sample comprised peripheral blood, obtained in the second trimester of pregnancy. Receptors were obtained from a female donor in good health, enrolled as a control in a pregnancy study. Both conserved end residues are part of each CDR3. D genes are given only for firm matches. Not every row has a clone size; where given, it reads once, few, many or a size class.

abundance	j_gene	len	d_gene	v_gene	CDR3nt	CDR3aa
.	TRBJ2-3	16	.	TRBV27	TGTGCCAGCAACTATCACCTGGACAGCCAAAAGACAACGCAGTATTTT	CASNYHLDSQKTTQYF
once	TRBJ2-7	12	.	TRBV19	TGTGCCAGTGGGGCGGTGGCTGGCGAGCAGTACTTC	CASGAVAGEQYF
.	TRBJ2-5	13	.	TRBV7-2	TGTGCCAGCAGCTTAGTCCGGGAAGAGACCCAGTACTTC	CASSLVREETQYF
.	TRBJ2-7	15	TRBD1	TRBV4-1	TGCGCCAGCAGCCACTTGGGGGGACAGGGGTACGAGCAGTACTTC	CASSHLGGQGYEQYF
.	TRBJ2-7	11	.	TRBV13	TGTGCCAGCAGCTTAGCAATCGAGCAGTACTTC	CASSLAIEQYF
.	TRBJ1-2	11	.	TRBV29-1	TGCAGCGTCGCGGAAGGCTATGGCTACACCTTC	CSVAEGYGYTF
.	TRBJ1-1	14	.	TRBV25-1	TGTGCCAGCAGTGAGGTCGGGGTTAGTACTGAAGCTTTCTTT	CASSEVGVSTEAFF
.	TRBJ2-1	14	TRBD1	TRBV5-6	TGTGCCAGCAGCCCCGACAGGGTAGTGGGTGAGCAGTTCTTC	CASSPDRVVGEQFF
.	TRBJ2-1	16	.	TRBV6-4	TGTGCCAGCAGTGACTCTCGGAGTGGGTCCTACAATGAGCAGTTCTTC	CASSDSRSGSYNEQFF
.	TRBJ1-2	13	.	TRBV6-5	TGTGCCAGCAGTGTGGAGAGTAACTATGGCTACACCTTC	CASSVESNYGYTF
few	TRBJ1-1	13	.	TRBV7-9	TGTGCCAGCAGCCCGGGATTTAACACTGAAGCTTTCTTT	CASSPGFNTEAFF
.	TRBJ2-5	11	.	TRBV18	TGTGCCAGCTCTATTCAAGAGACCCAGTACTTC	CASSIQETQYF
.	TRBJ2-7	16	TRBD2	TRBV7-8	TGTGCCAGCAGCAAAAGGACTAGCGGGACTAGGGACGAGCAGTACTTC	CASSKRTSGTRDEQYF
.	TRBJ1-2	14	.	TRBV29-1	TGCAGCGCCCTAGACCCGACGGTGAACTATGGCTACACCTTC	CSALDPTVNYGYTF
.	TRBJ1-3	16	TRBD1	TRBV6-1	TGTGCCAGCAGTGATCCAACGGACAGGGCTGGAAACACCATATATTTT	CASSDPTDRAGNTIYF
.	TRBJ1-2	17	TRBD1	TRBV7-2	TGTGCCAGCAGCTTAGCGTGGACAGGGGATCCCAACTATGGCTACACCTTC	CASSLAWTGDPNYGYTF
once	TRBJ2-1	17	TRBD2	TRBV30	TGTGCCTGGAGTCTTCCGGGACTAGAGAAGCTCTACAATGAGCAGTTCTTC	CAWSLPGLEKLYNEQFF
.	TRBJ1-2	14	TRBD1	TRBV6-5	TGTGCCAGCAGTCGACGGGACAGAGATTATGGCTACACCTTC	CASSRRDRDYGYTF
.	TRBJ2-3	19	TRBD2	TRBV7-9	TGTGCCAGCAGCTCAACGCCGGGACTAGCGGGGGGGGCCAGGGACACGCAGTATTTT	CASSSTPGLAGGARDTQYF
.	TRBJ2-5	14	TRBD2	TRBV7-7	TGTGCCAGCAGCACGAGACTAGCCGGGGAGACCCAGTACTTC	CASSTRLAGETQYF
.	TRBJ2-3	18	TRBD2	TRBV4-3	TGCGCCAGCAGCCAAGATATCGCGGGGGGGCTGTTAGCAGATACGCAGTATTTT	CASSQDIAGGLLADTQYF
.	TRBJ2-5	15	TRBD2	TRBV5-6	TGTGCCAGCAGAACTAGCGGGGGGGCCTTGGAGACCCAGTACTTC	CASRTSGGALETQYF
.	TRBJ2-7	13	.	TRBV15	TGTGCCACCAGCCCCGCGCGGACCTACGAGCAGTACTTC	CATSPARTYEQYF
.	TRBJ2-5	17	TRBD2	TRBV18	TGTGCCAGCTCATCGACACTAGCGGGAGGAGGCCAAGAGACCCAGTACTTC	CASSSTLAGGGQETQYF
.	TRBJ2-3	16	.	TRBV4-3	TGCGCCAGCAGCCAAGATTTGGCGGGGCTGACAGATACGCAGTATTTT	CASSQDLAGLTDTQYF
.	TRBJ1-5	14	.	TRBV6-6	TGTGCCAGCAGAAACACAGGGCCCGATCAGCCCCAGCATTTT	CASRNTGPDQPQHF
once	TRBJ2-7	16	.	TRBV21-1	TGTGCCAGCAGCAAAGCCGCCGACAGGGGGGAAAGCGAGCAGTACTTC	CASSKAADRGESEQYF
.	TRBJ1-2	15	.	TRBV11-2	TGTGCCAGCAGCTTTGTGGTCCGGAGTGACTATGGCTACACCTTC	CASSFVVRSDYGYTF
.	TRBJ1-1	15	.	TRBV15	TGTGCCACCAGCAGAGGTTGGGGGCAGAGCACTGAAGCTTTCTTT	CATSRGWGQSTEAFF
.	TRBJ2-7	14	TRBD1	TRBV19	TGTGCCAGTAGTACCGGGACAGGGGTACCCGAGCAGTACTTC	CASSTGTGVPEQYF
.	TRBJ1-5	14	TRBD1	TRBV6-5	TGTGCCAGCAGTTACGGGACAGGGGATCAGCCCCAGCATTTT	CASSYGTGDQPQHF
.	TRBJ1-2	15	TRBD1	TRBV5-1	TGCGCCAGCAGCTTGGTTACAGGGGGTGGGCATGGCTACACCTTC	CASSLVTGGGHGYTF
.	TRBJ2-7	15	TRBD2	TRBV5-4	TGTGCCAGCAGCCCTGCGGGACTAGCTCTCTCCGAGCAGTACTTC	CASSPAGLALSEQYF
.	TRBJ1-3	15	.	TRBV18	TGTGCCAGCTCACCACTTGAGGGCACTGGAAACACCATATATTTT	CASSPLEGTGNTIYF
.	TRBJ2-7	15	.	TRBV9	TGTGCCAGCAGCGTAGGGGTAAGTCTAGACTACGAGCAGTACTTC	CASSVGVSLDYEQYF
.	TRBJ2-1	16	TRBD2	TRBV25-1	TGTGCCAGCAGTGACCAAGGCGGGGGGGGTGCTGATGAGCAGTTCTTC	CASSDQGGGGADEQFF
.	TRBJ1-1	13	.	TRBV5-1	TGCGCCAGCAGCGGGGACATTAACACTGAAGCTTTCTTT	CASSGDINTEAFF
.	TRBJ1-3	15	.	TRBV6-5	TGTGCCAGCAGCCGCATCGGGGGACCTGGAAACACCATATATTTT	CASSRIGGPGNTIYF
.	TRBJ2-5	17	TRBD1	TRBV27	TGTGCCAGCAGTTCTCCACGGTCGACAGGGGGATTAGAGACCCAGTACTTC	CASSSPRSTGGLETQYF
few	TRBJ1-1	14	TRBD1	TRBV9	TGTGCCAGCAGCGAAACAGGGGTGGCCACTGAAGCTTTCTTT	CASSETGVATEAFF
.	TRBJ2-7	14	.	TRBV7-9	TGTGCCAGCAGCCCCCCGGGGAGTCGCTACGAGCAGTACTTC	CASSPPGSRYEQYF
.	TRBJ1-2	16	TRBD1	TRBV5-1	TGCGCCAGCAGCCCCCGAACGACAGGGGCTAACTATGGCTACACCTTC	CASSPRTTGANYGYTF
.	TRBJ2-2	14	.	TRBV6-4	TGTGCCAGCAGTGACTCAGGGGGCACCGGGGAGCTGTTTTTT	CASSDSGGTGELFF
.	TRBJ2-5	16	TRBD1	TRBV6-5	TGTGCCAGCAGTTACTCGAGGACAGGGGGCGGTGAGACCCAGTACTTC	CASSYSRTGGGETQYF
.	TRBJ2-5	14	TRBD1	TRBV5-1	TGCGCCAGCAGCTTCGGGACAGGCCAAGAGACCCAGTACTTC	CASSFGTGQETQYF
.	TRBJ1-5	17	TRBD1	TRBV5-1	TGCGCCAGCAGCTTGGACCCACAGGGGTATAGCAATCAGCCCCAGCATTTT	CASSLDPQGYSNQPQHF
.	TRBJ2-1	16	.	TRBV6-5	TGTGCCAGCAGTTCTAGGGACTTCTCAACTTGGGATGAGCAGTTCTTC	CASSSRDFSTWDEQFF
few	TRBJ2-7	17	TRBD2	TRBV5-1	TGCGCCAGCAGCGAGGGGACTAGCGGGGGGGCCGTATGGGAGCAGTACTTC	CASSEGTSGGAVWEQYF
.	TRBJ2-3	13	.	TRBV29-1	TGCAGCTACAGAGGGTGGGGCACAGATACGCAGTATTTT	CSYRGWGTDTQYF
.	TRBJ1-2	15	.	TRBV5-6	TGTGCCAGCAGCACTCCTGCTCTCGAGGTCCGTGGCTACACCTTC	CASSTPALEVRGYTF
.	TRBJ1-2	16	TRBD1	TRBV5-1	TGCGCCAGCAGCGGAAACGCGGGACAGCCTAACTATGGCTACACCTTC	CASSGNAGQPNYGYTF
.	TRBJ2-1	17	TRBD2	TRBV5-6	TGTGCCAGCTTAGGGGGATTAGCGGGAGGACCCTACAATGAGCAGTTCTTC	CASLGGLAGGPYNEQFF
.	TRBJ2-3	14	TRBD2	TRBV10-3	TGTGCCATCCAGAGCGGGAGGAGCACAGATACGCAGTATTTT	CAIQSGRSTDTQYF
few	TRBJ2-1	14	.	TRBV5-6	TGTGCCAGCAGTTATAGGGGGTCGGGCAATGAGCAGTTCTTC	CASSYRGSGNEQFF
.	TRBJ1-1	14	.	TRBV7-9	TGTGCCAGCAGCTTGTATTCAGTGAACACTGAAGCTTTCTTT	CASSLYSVNTEAFF
.	TRBJ1-1	15	.	TRBV7-2	TGTGCCAGCAGCTCGGACAGTCCCTGGGGCACTGAAGCTTTCTTT	CASSSDSPWGTEAFF
.	TRBJ2-3	15	.	TRBV19	TGTGCCAGTAGTATAGGGGGCGGTCGCACAGATACGCAGTATTTT	CASSIGGGRTDTQYF